This T cell receptor (beta chain) was documented in a study of cytomegalovirus exposure and HLA in healthy donors (dated by TCRdb to 2015 to 2018). For the wider study: According to an earlier analysis of around 600 of the donors, about 179 million T cells yielded roughly 100 million unique TCR beta sequences and approximately 280 Gb of sequence data. All discovery cohort repertoires had been generated on a single sequencing platform. Rather than using new phenotypic data, the later analysis identified candidate immune exposures from TCR beta sequences and from how often those sequences occurred across donors. The aim of the study was to test whether cataloging public T cell receptors could identify signatures of past pathogen exposure. Donor age, sex, ethnicity and CMV serostatus were compiled alongside the repertoire data. A later analysis re-analyzed previously published TCR beta repertoires from roughly 600 donors and added high-resolution HLA genotyping to study TCR occurrence patterns. High-throughput TCR immunosequencing, statistical association of individual TCRs with disease status, and machine learning were combined to predict cytomegalovirus infection status. HLA typing covered class I and class II loci at four-digit resolution. Of the approximately 400 genotyped donors, about 80% fell in the genetic ancestry cluster associated with self-reported Caucasian donors. In addition to the first cohort of 500 to 850 subjects, a separate validation cohort of about 120 different subjects was used. The number of typed donors differed by locus: roughly 620-640 for A, B, C, DRB1 and DQB1; 522 for DQA1; 600 to 610 for DPA1; and 400 to 480 for DPB1. The T cell repertoires of 666 subjects were profiled by immunosequencing and related to cytomegalovirus serostatus. To decide whether each TCR beta V gene segment behaved as functional or pseudogenic, an earlier analysis of some 540 of the donors relied on high-throughput TCR beta sequencing. Several DR-DQ haplotypes were treated as single units for association and clustering because of strong linkage in the cohort. An early release covering around 630 HLA-typed donors comprised about 310 gigabases of sequencing data and around 85 million unique TCR sequences. Among 300 to 450 genotyped donors of the cohort, an average of 235,054 unique TCR beta nucleotide sequences were sequenced per donor, around 20% of them non-productive. In a later genetic analysis, genome-wide SNP genotypes for about three fifths of the roughly 670 donors were used, and that subset was treated as a discovery cohort.

As regards this clone: It has no known antigen specificity. Per-base qualities were not stored, and no clone one base away is much larger.

The cohort consisted of approximately 690 healthy bone marrow donors. At the time of sampling, every cohort member was nominally healthy, though immune exposures that went unrecorded were likely present. The donor was CMV seronegative and was included in the group of about 350 seronegative cohort members. A peripheral blood sample was provided by each donor, and peripheral blood mononuclear cells were used for TCR beta sequencing. The Qiagen DNeasy Blood Extraction Kit was used to extract genomic DNA from the blood cell samples. Libraries were built with the immunoSEQ multiplex PCR assay. For the multiplex PCR, a mixture combining 60 forward primers for TCR Vbeta segments and 13 reverse primers for TCR Jbeta segments was used. The CDR3 region of rearranged TCR beta genes was amplified from genomic DNA with a multiplex PCR assay. On the Illumina HiSeq System, the amplified TCR beta libraries were sequenced as 87-base-pair reads. On the study's bioinformatics: In a later analysis, tens of millions of unique TCR beta chains were counted across the approximately 670 repertoires, and around 10 million of these chains were shared by at least two donors. Raw reads were error-corrected and collapsed into unique sequences with a nearest-neighbor algorithm that merged closely related sequences to remove PCR and sequencing errors. CDR3 sequences were aligned to IMGT reference sequences to assign V, D and J gene segments. Each retained sequence needed at least a six-nucleotide match to both a V gene segment and a J gene segment. A rearrangement counted as productive if the CDR3 had no stop codons and remained in frame with V and J, and every other rearrangement counted as non-productive. CDR3 was defined according to IMGT convention as the region running from the second conserved V-encoded cysteine to the conserved J-encoded phenylalanine. In an earlier analysis of around 570 of the donors, sequences lacking an unambiguous match to a single V gene segment were excluded. An earlier analysis of roughly 590 of the donors called V segments functional above 56.7% productive rearrangements and segregating when the between-donor standard deviation exceeded 5%. To diagnose cytomegalovirus status from the catalog of TCR beta chain sequences, a statistical classification framework was built. In a later analysis, TCR nucleotide sequences were compared against IMGT/GENE-DB human TR gene sequences so that V and J genes could be assigned. A later analysis assigned CDR3 sequences and most-parsimonious VDJ recombination scenarios with the TCRdist pipeline. In a later analysis, each TCR beta chain was defined by its CDR3 amino acid sequence together with its V-gene family, and reads without a unique V-gene family were excluded. To address suspected cross-contamination and a sequencing artifact, a later analysis removed 450 to 700 highly shared, low-generation-probability nucleotide sequences. In a later analysis, a clonal expansion index was calculated for each public chain from normalized within-repertoire ranks of inferred template counts. A later analysis computed generation probabilities with a VDJ recombination model fitted to out-of-frame rearrangements, and checked the results against IGoR. Hypergeometric tests were used in a later analysis to score TCR-TCR, TCR-HLA and TCR-CMV co-occurrence, with a repertoire-size bias correction applied to the TCR pairs. In a later analysis, false discovery rates were estimated by permuting HLA or CMV assignments 20 times. In a later analysis, co-occurring TCRs were grouped using DBSCAN, with TCRdist sequence similarity added in when clustering inside HLA-allele-positive subsets. For co-occurrence clustering, repertoires with fewer than 30,000 or more than 120,000 public chains were excluded, along with four or five repertoires with anomalous nucleotide sharing. Sourced from immuneACCESS, this table was stored by TCRdb with only in-frame sequences that have V and J called. A share of the clones is absent; for the studies checked, an unresolved V gene accounts for under half, and the remainder has no known explanation. V, J and clone size derive from that table, while D and trimming were established from the DNA sequence. The sample yields under 150,000 clones; 60% to 85% were counted once. The top ten hold over 1.3% of the sample.

Taken from the germline V gene, the CDR1 and CDR2 loops are MGHRA and YSYEKL. Its CDR3 holds 16 amino acids, cysteine through phenylalanine. The kept DNA is CDR3 alone, 48 bases in frame from the first base. The V end gives up 1 base and the J end 5 bases, leaving 7 bases in the junction not matched to a gene. The research as a whole found: A cluster of highly shared sequence variants was judged likely to be a technical artifact of the sequencing pipeline. When HLA alleles, especially DR and DQ, strongly co-occurred, attributing TCR associations to individual alleles was difficult. The only immune exposure information available for the cohort was CMV serostatus. Compared with the roughly 700-donor mean, donors in an Asian-associated ancestry cluster had fewer N-insertions in productive TCRs, according to a later genetic analysis. The classifier was reported to diagnose cytomegalovirus status with high specificity and sensitivity in both the original and validation cohorts. The authors suggested that the approach could potentially be generalized to other disease states and immunological phenotypes. In a later analysis, HLA-associated TCR beta chains were found to be more clonally expanded and to have lower generation probabilities than equally common non-associated chains. Correlated functional status among segregating V segments might reflect linkage disequilibrium, but an unknown experimental factor could not be ruled out. An earlier analysis of roughly 570 of the donors showed that most TCR beta V segments appeared in productive rearrangements either about 90% or about 30% of the time, which broadly matched IMGT annotations. In a later analysis, TCR association rates were found to vary across HLA loci, with the most associated TCRs seen for DRB1 alleles and the fewest for HLA-C alleles. Approximately 18 rarely observed V segments, including chromosome 9 orphons, were excluded from the earlier analysis of several hundred of the donors because counts were too low. In vitro tests confirmed that a few of the cytomegalovirus-associated TCR beta chains recognize cytomegalovirus antigens. Most CMV-associated TCR beta chains appeared to be HLA-restricted in a later analysis, and the HLA associations seemed to be driven largely by CMV exposure. Some IMGT-functional V segments, including TRBV6-2 and TRBV6-3, could not be told apart with the 87-base-pair reads, so those segments were excluded. In a later genetic analysis, a missense DCLRE1C variant was associated with V-gene and J-gene trimming of TCR beta chains, and the association was replicated in an independent cohort. HLA typing was unavailable for some donors at each locus, so association tests used only the typed subset. A later analysis associated 16,951 TCR beta sequences with specific HLA alleles at a false discovery rate of 0.05. A further reported finding was that TCR beta sequences accurately predicted the HLA-A and HLA-B alleles for most subjects in the first cohort. According to a later analysis, parvovirus B19, influenza, CMV and Epstein-Barr virus appeared linked to several top co-occurrence clusters. Across donors, most TCR sequences were observed very rarely, whereas some public TCRs were present in many individuals. The study listed approximately 150 TCR beta chains as associated with cytomegalovirus. The presence/absence analyses assumed that sequencing depth was roughly uniform across donors, and that assumption may not be true. The cohort was sequenced for TCR beta chains only, and without alpha or paired-chain data the features that could be detected were limited.

The TCR comes from a woman aged 40 to 50 in good health and CMV-seronegative. Sequenced material: PBMCs. Recombination linked TRBV4-1 to TRBJ2-1; 8 bases in the middle match TRBD2. The sequence in DNA is TGCGCCAGCAGCCAAGGACCAGCGGGGGTGAACAATGAGCAGTTCTTC. The encoded protein is CASSQGPAGVNNEQFF.